The 22 T cell receptor beta chains given below trace back to one sample, sequenced in a study of T cell repertoires in cytomegalovirus infection. From the reads, TCRdb called clonotypes with MiXCR, one entry per CDR3 protein. The sample includes some 350,000 distinct CDR3 sequences, 34% of them seen just once. These receptors have no identified antigens. This sample comprised cultured PBMCs, obtained from culture after CMV antigen stimulation. The receptor source for this set is a human donor in good health (CMV status not recorded). Some clones in this sample may be carry-over from other donors' samples.

This clonotype was observed many times. The rearrangement uses TRBV7-2 and TRBJ2-5; a weak D match, TRBD2 (5 bases). The CDR3 is made up of 16 amino acids. Germline V gene lookup returns CDR1 SGHTA and CDR2 FQGNSA. V shed 0 bases and J shed 0 bases, with 11 bases lying between them. CDR3 residues: CASSLAHPGNQETQYF. CDR3 DNA sequence: TGTGCCAGCAGCTTAGCGCATCCGGGAAACCAAGAGACCCAGTACTTC.

This chain uses TRBV7-2 with TRBJ1-1, with D unclear. Deletions cut 1 base from V and 8 bases from J, with 14 bases between. The CDR3 extends over 14 amino acids. Germline V gene data show CDR1 as SGHTA and CDR2 as FQGNSA. For the CDR3, the DNA is TGTGCCAGCAGCTTAGATCAACTTAGAGGCGAAGCTTTCTTT. Amino acids: CASSLDQLRGEAFF.

The rearrangement joins TRBV12-3 or TRBV12-4 to TRBJ2-3; D may be TRBD2 (5 bases). V lost 1 base and J lost 0, with 8 bases in between. This CDR3 has 15 residues. Here the CDR3 reads CASSLGQRSTDTQYF. CDR3 DNA: TGTGCCAGCAGTTTAGGGCAGCGGAGCACAGATACGCAGTATTTT.

The CDR3 bases are TGTGCCACCAACCGAGGAGAGGGGGGAACCTACAATGAGCAGTTCTTC. Protein sequence: CATNRGEGGTYNEQFF. The rearrangement links TRBV7-6 to TRBJ2-1, with D perhaps assigned TRBD1 or TRBD2 (6 bases each). The CDR3 consists of 16 residues. The V gene's germline CDR1 is SGHVS and CDR2 FNYEAQ. Trimming stripped 10 bases from V and 2 bases from J, with 21 bases between.

In its sample, this clonotype was seen a few times. The V and J genes are TRBV7-2 and TRBJ2-7; D is unresolved. CDR1 and CDR2 from the germline V gene are SGHTA and FQGNSA. Trimming pared 5 bases from V and 0 bases from J, leaving 17 bases between. There are 16 residues in the CDR3. CDR3 sequence (DNA): TGTGCCAGCAGCGAATTGTCGTGGGCCAGCTCCTACGAGCAGTACTTC. Protein sequence: CASSELSWASSYEQYF.

The chain joins TRBV7-3 to TRBJ2-5, with 8 positions matching TRBD1. Germline V gene data show CDR1 as SGHTA and CDR2 as FQGTGA. The length of the CDR3 is 14 residues. V gave up 4 bases and J gave up 4 bases; unmatched junction bases: 5. CDR3 DNA: TGTGCCAGCAGCTCATCAGGGGGCGTAGAGACCCAGTACTTC. It codes for CASSSSGGVETQYF.

This clonotype was seen a handful of times. V and J are TRBV18 and TRBJ2-7; 10 nucleotides agree with TRBD1. Per germline, CDR1 KGHSH and CDR2 LQKENI. V lost 7 bases, J lost 2 bases, and 8 bases stayed unmatched. The CDR3 runs to 15 residues. CDR3 loop: CASFRDRGLTYEQYF. CDR3 DNA sequence: TGTGCCAGCTTCCGGGACAGGGGCCTAACCTACGAGCAGTACTTC.

This clonotype occurred a few times. The chain uses TRBV20-1 and TRBJ2-7, with 9 bases that match TRBD2. After removal of 3 bases from V and 2 bases from J, the junction contained 5 bases not matched to a gene. The CDR3 spans 14 residues. Looked up from germline, CDR1 is DFQATT and CDR2 is SNEGSKA (reference sequence). Written as DNA, the CDR3 is TGCAGTGCTAGTTCTAGCGGGGATACCTACGAGCAGTACGTC. Translation gives CSASSSGDTYEQYV.

The chain combines TRBV6-6 with TRBJ1-5; D unresolved. V lost 6 bases, J lost 15 bases, and 15 bases lay in between. Germline V CDR1 and CDR2: MNHNY, SVGAGI (reference sequence). The CDR3 runs 11 residues. The CDR3: CASRGPPGTHF. DNA of the CDR3: TGTGCCAGCAGGGGCCCCCCGGGAACGCATTTT.

There are many counts of this clonotype. The CDR3 here is CASSLGLATNTGELFF. CDR3 bases: TGTGCCAGCAGCTTAGGACTAGCGACGAACACCGGGGAGCTGTTTTTT. The chain recombines TRBV7-2 with TRBJ2-2; 8 bases align to TRBD2. The CDR3 has 16 amino acids. The V segment lost 1 base and the J segment 0 bases; nucleotides outside the gene matches: 1. CDR1 and CDR2 (germline): SGHTA, FQGNSA.

The sample holds a few counts of this clonotype. The V and J genes are TRBV7-2 and TRBJ1-5; D may be TRBD1 (6 bases). Germline V gene data show CDR1 as SGHTA and CDR2 as FQGNSA. CDR3 length: 14 residues. The germline V and J ends were trimmed by 5 bases and 5 bases, with 13 bases remaining between them. The CDR3 DNA follows: TGTGCCAGCAGCCGTTACAGGGATGATCAGCCCCAGCATTTT. The encoded protein is CASSRYRDDQPQHF. Based on the CDR3 plus reference TRBV7-2 and TRBJ1-5, the full variable domain is GAGVSQSPSNKVTEKGKDVELRCDPISGHTALYWYRQSLGQGLEFLIYFQGNSAPDKSGLPSDRFSAERTGGSVSTLTIQRTQQEDSAVYLCASSRYRDDQPQHFGDGTRLSIL.

The V and J genes are TRBV20-1 and TRBJ2-7; 10 bases are a match to TRBD1. CDR3 length: 13 amino acids. CDR1 and CDR2 (germline): DFQATT, SNEGSKA (reference sequence). J gave up 7 bases and V 4 bases, and 7 bases lay outside the gene matches. The CDR3 loop reads CSAIDRGQGEQYV. In DNA form, the CDR3 reads TGCAGTGCTATTGACAGGGGGCAAGGAGAGCAGTACGTC.

This clonotype was seen repeatedly, ten times or more. J is TRBJ2-1 and V is TRBV7-2; 8 bases agree with TRBD1. V was pared by 5 bases and J by 0 bases, with 9 bases of the junction left unmatched. CDR1 is SGHTA, CDR2 FQGNSA, per germline. CDR3 length: 17 amino acids. The chain's CDR3 is CASSPGRGQSSYNEQFF. CDR3 sequence (DNA): TGTGCCAGCAGCCCCGGCAGGGGGCAAAGCTCCTACAATGAGCAGTTCTTC.

This clonotype was observed at least ten times. V is TRBV7-2 and J is TRBJ2-5; 7 nucleotides match TRBD1. This CDR3 region has 14 residues. Germline assignment: CDR1 SGHTA and CDR2 FQGNSA. With 5 bases clipped from V and 6 bases from J, the junction kept 9 bases outside the gene matches. CDR3: CASSRDRAEQTQYF. CDR3 DNA: TGTGCCAGCAGCCGAGACAGGGCGGAACAGACCCAGTACTTC.

CDR3 in amino acids: CASSFRLAADTQYF. The CDR3 nucleotides are TGTGCCAGCAGCTTCCGACTAGCCGCAGATACGCAGTATTTT. The chain joins TRBV7-2 to TRBJ2-3; TRBD2 aligns across 7 bases. The CDR3 has 14 amino acids. The J segment lost 4 bases and the V segment lost 3 bases, leaving 4 bases of the junction unmatched. Germline assignment: CDR1 SGHTA and CDR2 FQGNSA.

This clonotype has ten or more counts. This chain connects TRBV4-3 to TRBJ2-1; no definite D call. Germline CDR1 and CDR2: LGHNA and YSLEER. The CDR3 totals 15 residues. Trimming left V 0 bases short and J 2 bases short, with 8 bases between. The DNA for the CDR3 is TGCGCCAGCAGCCAAGATCTCGGAGCCTACAATGAGCAGTTCTTC. It encodes CASSQDLGAYNEQFF.

The chain couples TRBV7-2 to TRBJ2-1, with a weak D call TRBD2 (6 bases). The CDR3 spans 15 residues. V lost 6 bases and J lost 9, with 21 bases in between. Looked up from germline, CDR1 is SGHTA and CDR2 is FQGNSA. The CDR3 nucleotides read TGTGCCAGCAGGCCCCTAGGACCCCAGGGAGGTGAGCAGTTCTTC. This translates into CASRPLGPQGGEQFF.

This clonotype was counted a few times. The chain employs TRBV6-2 or TRBV6-3 and TRBJ1-1, with D hard to call. The germline CDR1 and CDR2 sequences are MNHEY and SVGEGT. Trimming removed 7 bases at V and 5 bases at J, with 8 bases between. This CDR3 comprises 11 residues. The CDR3 DNA is TGTGCCAGCATTCGGTGGACTGAAGCTTTCTTT. Translation gives CASIRWTEAFF.

This chain uses TRBV28 with TRBJ1-2; no firm D call. This CDR3 has 12 residues. Per germline, CDR1 MDHEN and CDR2 SYDVKM. V lost 5 bases and J 8 bases, leaving 12 bases between the germline ends. The CDR3 loop is CASSASPTGYTF. For the CDR3, the DNA is TGTGCCAGCAGTGCCTCCCCTACCGGCTACACCTTC.

A few counts support this clonotype. The V call is TRBV28, the J call TRBJ2-2; 10 bases map to TRBD2. CDR3 length equals 17 residues. CDR1 is MDHEN and CDR2 is SYDVKM in the germline V gene. The V gene end was trimmed by 9 bases and the J gene end by 7 bases; junction bases not matched to a gene: 17. CDR3 residues: CASRTGRLAGANGELFF. CDR3 in DNA: TGTGCCAGTAGGACAGGGAGGCTAGCGGGAGCGAACGGGGAGCTGTTTTTT.

V gene TRBV28 combines with J gene TRBJ2-7, with 9 bases fitting TRBD2. In germline, CDR1 is MDHEN, CDR2 SYDVKM. The CDR3 is 15 residues long. The V and J ends lost 3 bases and 0 bases, in that order; junction bases with no gene match: 3. CDR3 sequence (DNA): TGTGCCAGCAGTTTGCGGGAGGGATTCTCCTACGAGCAGTACTTC. Its protein product is CASSLREGFSYEQYF.

This clonotype was counted a few times. The V gene is TRBV2, the J gene TRBJ2-3; no definite D call. This CDR3 has 12 residues. With 1 base removed from V and 3 bases from J, the gap between germline ends came to 2 bases. CDR1 is SNHLY, CDR2 FYNNEI, per germline. The CDR3 DNA sequence: TGTGCCAGCAGTGAAGTTACAGATACGCAGTATTTT. Residues: CASSEVTDTQYF.